The entry that follows covers one TCR beta chain sequence. The data were taken from a study of blood T cell repertoires in COVID-19. Per the germline V gene, CDR1 is MNHEY and CDR2 is SMNVEV (reference sequence). The CDR3 runs 14 residues. V was clipped by 7 bases and J by 3 bases, with 16 bases between them. The data were produced by immunoSEQ multiplex PCR, yet TCRdb's version contains in-frame clones alone and is incomplete. The data contain nearly 110,000 clones, 80% to 85% of them seen just once; the ten biggest clones take up 4% to 5.5%. The sample consisted of peripheral blood. This sequence joins TRBV27 and TRBJ2-7; D might be TRBD1 (6 bases). The clonotype was recovered from a human donor in a cohort sampled during active COVID-19. In nucleotides, the CDR3 is TGTGCCAGCAAGGGGGACGGGTGGGGCTACGAGCAGTACTTC. Protein sequence: CASKGDGWGYEQYF.